This TCR beta chain comes out of a study of radiation and T cells in renal cell carcinoma. In the study overall: Nephrectomy followed 15 Gy stereotactic body radiation by 4 weeks.

The CDR3 sequence is 12 residues long. V gave up 6 bases and J gave up 5 bases; unmatched junction bases: 3. Per germline, CDR1 SGHVS and CDR2 FNYEAQ. The assay was immunoSEQ multiplex PCR, and TCRdb's table has in-frame clones only and misses some. The sample carries roughly 150,000 clones, around 90% recorded once. This clone was picked up one time. The time point denotes: baseline pretreatment blood. Specified treatment: 15 Gy SBRT to primary tumor, nephrectomy 4 weeks later. Specimen: blood, collected from a patient whose treatment included radiotherapy and nephrectomy. This clonotype was obtained from a woman between 65 and 79 years old with renal cell carcinoma. The chain is built from TRBV7-6 and TRBJ2-5; TRBD1 agrees at 7 bases. The DNA of the CDR3 is TGTGCCAGCAGAAAACAGGGGGAGACCCAGTACTTC. This translates into CASRKQGETQYF.